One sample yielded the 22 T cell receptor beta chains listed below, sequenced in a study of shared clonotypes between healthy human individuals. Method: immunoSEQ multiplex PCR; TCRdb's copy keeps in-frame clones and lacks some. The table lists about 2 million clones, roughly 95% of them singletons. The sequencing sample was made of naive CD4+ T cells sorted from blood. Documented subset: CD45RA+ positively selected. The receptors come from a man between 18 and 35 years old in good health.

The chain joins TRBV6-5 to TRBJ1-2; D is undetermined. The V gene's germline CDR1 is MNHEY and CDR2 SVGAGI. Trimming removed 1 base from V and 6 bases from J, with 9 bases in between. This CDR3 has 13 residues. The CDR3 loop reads CASSYYFGNGYTF. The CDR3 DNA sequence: TGTGCCAGCAGTTACTATTTCGGAAATGGCTACACCTTC.

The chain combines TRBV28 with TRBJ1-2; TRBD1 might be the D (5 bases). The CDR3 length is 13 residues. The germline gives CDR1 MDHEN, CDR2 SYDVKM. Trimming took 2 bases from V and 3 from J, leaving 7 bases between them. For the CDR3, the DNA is TGTGCCAGCAGTTTAAGGGACCACTATGGCTACACCTTC. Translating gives CASSLRDHYGYTF.

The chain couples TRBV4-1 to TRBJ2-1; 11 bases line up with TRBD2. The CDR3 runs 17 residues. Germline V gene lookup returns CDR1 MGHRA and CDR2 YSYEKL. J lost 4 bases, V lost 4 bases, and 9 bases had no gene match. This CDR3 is CASSRTISGGVYNEQFF. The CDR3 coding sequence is TGCGCCAGCAGCCGGACGATTAGCGGGGGGGTTTACAATGAGCAGTTCTTC.

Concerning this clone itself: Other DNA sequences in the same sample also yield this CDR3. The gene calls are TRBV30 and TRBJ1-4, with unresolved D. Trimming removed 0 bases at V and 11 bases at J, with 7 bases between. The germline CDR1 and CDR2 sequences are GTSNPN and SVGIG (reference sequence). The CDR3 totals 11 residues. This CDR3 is CAWSVLGKLFF. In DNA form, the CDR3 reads TGTGCCTGGAGTGTACTTGGGAAACTGTTTTTT.

The CDR3 region has the DNA TGCGCCAGCAGCCAAGAGGGCGGATTACCCTATGGCTACACCTTC. Translation gives CASSQEGGLPYGYTF. The chain is built from TRBV4-1 and TRBJ1-2; D remains ambiguous. CDR1 and CDR2 from the germline V gene are MGHRA and YSYEKL. This CDR3 comprises 15 residues. Between the trimmed V and J ends, which lost 0 bases and 4 bases, there was a span of 12 bases.

The chain's CDR3 is CASSYGQGTTDTQYF. CDR3 sequence (DNA): TGTGCCAGCAGCTACGGACAGGGGACTACAGATACGCAGTATTTT. The V call is TRBV5-4, the J call TRBJ2-3; 9 bases are shared with TRBD1. In germline, CDR1 is SGHNT, CDR2 YYREEE (reference sequence). The CDR3 sequence is 15 residues long. V lost 3 bases and J lost 3; bases outside the gene matches: 5.

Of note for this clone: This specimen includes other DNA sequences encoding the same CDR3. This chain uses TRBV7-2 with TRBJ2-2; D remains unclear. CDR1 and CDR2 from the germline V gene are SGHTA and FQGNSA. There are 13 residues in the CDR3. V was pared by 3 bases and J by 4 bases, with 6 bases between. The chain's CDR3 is CASSFGGTGELFF. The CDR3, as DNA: TGTGCCAGCAGCTTTGGCGGCACCGGGGAGCTGTTTTTT.

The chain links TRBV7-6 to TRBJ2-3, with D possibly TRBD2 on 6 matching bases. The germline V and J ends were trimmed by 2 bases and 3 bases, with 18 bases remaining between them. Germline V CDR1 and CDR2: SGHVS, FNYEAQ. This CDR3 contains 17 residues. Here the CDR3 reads CASSLNPSGSWTDTQYF. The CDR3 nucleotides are TGTGCCAGCAGCTTAAATCCCTCCGGGAGTTGGACAGATACGCAGTATTTT.

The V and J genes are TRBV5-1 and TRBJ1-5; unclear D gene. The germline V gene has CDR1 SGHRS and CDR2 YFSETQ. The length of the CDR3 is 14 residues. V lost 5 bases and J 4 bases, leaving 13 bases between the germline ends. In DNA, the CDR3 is TGCGCCAGCAGTGCACAAGACCCTAATCAGCCCCAGCATTTT. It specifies CASSAQDPNQPQHF.

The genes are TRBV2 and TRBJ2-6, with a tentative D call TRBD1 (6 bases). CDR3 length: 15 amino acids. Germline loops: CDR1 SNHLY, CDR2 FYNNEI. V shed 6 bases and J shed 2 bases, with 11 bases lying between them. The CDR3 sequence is CASSVNRAGANVLTF. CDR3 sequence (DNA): TGTGCCAGCAGCGTAAACAGGGCTGGGGCCAACGTCCTGACTTTC.

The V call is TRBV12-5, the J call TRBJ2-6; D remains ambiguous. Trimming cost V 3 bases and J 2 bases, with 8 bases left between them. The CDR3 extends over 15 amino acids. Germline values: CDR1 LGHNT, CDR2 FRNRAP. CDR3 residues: CASGLPGAGANVLTF. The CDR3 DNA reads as TGTGCTAGTGGTTTACCGGGTGCTGGGGCCAACGTCCTGACTTTC.

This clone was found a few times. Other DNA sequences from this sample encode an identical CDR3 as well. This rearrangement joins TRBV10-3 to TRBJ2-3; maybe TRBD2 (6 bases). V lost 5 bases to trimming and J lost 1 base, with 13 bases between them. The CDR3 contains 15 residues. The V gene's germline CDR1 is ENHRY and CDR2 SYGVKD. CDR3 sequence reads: CAISTPRGGTDTQYF. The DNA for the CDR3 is TGTGCCATCAGTACCCCCCGCGGGGGCACAGATACGCAGTATTTT.

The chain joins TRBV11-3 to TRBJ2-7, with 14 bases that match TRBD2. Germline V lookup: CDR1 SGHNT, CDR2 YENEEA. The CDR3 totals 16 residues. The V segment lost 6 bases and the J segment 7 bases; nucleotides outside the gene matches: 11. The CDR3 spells CASRRGLAGGPREQYF. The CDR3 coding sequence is TGTGCCAGCAGACGAGGACTAGCGGGGGGCCCTAGGGAGCAGTACTTC.

CDR3 nucleotide sequence: TGTGCCAGCAGCTTAGAGGAGGGACAGTATCAGCCCCAGCATTTT. The encoded protein is CASSLEEGQYQPQHF. V and J are TRBV7-2 and TRBJ1-5, with 7 bases identical to TRBD1. Germline V lookup: CDR1 SGHTA, CDR2 FQGNSA. CDR3 length equals 15 residues. The J segment lost 5 bases and the V segment lost 1 base, leaving 5 bases of the junction unmatched.

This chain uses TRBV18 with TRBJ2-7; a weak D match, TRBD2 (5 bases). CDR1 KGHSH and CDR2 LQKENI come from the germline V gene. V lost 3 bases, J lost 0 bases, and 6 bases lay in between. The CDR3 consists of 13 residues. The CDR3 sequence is CASSPDYSYEQYF. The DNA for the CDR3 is TGTGCCAGCTCACCCGACTACTCCTACGAGCAGTACTTC. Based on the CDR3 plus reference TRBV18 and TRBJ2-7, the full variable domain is NAGVMQNPRHLVRRRGQEARLRCSPMKGHSHVYWYRQLPEEGLKFMVYLQKENIIDESGMPKERFSAEFPKEGPSILRIQQVVRGDSAAYFCASSPDYSYEQYFGPGTRLTVT.

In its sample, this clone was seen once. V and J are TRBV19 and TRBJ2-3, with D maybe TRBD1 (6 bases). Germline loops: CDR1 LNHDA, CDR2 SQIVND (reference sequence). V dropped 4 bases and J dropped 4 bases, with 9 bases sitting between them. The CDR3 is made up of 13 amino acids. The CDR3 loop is CASSTDRSDTQYF. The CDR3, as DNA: TGTGCCAGTAGTACAGACAGGTCAGATACGCAGTATTTT.

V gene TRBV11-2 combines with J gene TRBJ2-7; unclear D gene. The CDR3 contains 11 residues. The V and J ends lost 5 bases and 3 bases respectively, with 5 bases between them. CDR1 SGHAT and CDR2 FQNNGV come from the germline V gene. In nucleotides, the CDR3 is TGTGCCAGCAGCCGCGGCTACGAGCAGTACTTC. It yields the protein CASSRGYEQYF.

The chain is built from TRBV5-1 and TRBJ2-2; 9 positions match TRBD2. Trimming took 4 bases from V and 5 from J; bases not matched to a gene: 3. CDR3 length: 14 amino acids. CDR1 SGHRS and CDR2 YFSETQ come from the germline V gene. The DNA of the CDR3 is TGCGCCAGCAGCCCGACTAGCGGTACCGGGGAGCTGTTTTTT. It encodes CASSPTSGTGELFF.

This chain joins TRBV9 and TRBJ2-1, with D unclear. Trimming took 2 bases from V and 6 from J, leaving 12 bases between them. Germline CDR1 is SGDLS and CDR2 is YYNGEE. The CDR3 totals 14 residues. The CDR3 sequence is CASSVQQRSNEQFF. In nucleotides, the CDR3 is TGTGCCAGCAGCGTCCAACAGAGAAGCAATGAGCAGTTCTTC.

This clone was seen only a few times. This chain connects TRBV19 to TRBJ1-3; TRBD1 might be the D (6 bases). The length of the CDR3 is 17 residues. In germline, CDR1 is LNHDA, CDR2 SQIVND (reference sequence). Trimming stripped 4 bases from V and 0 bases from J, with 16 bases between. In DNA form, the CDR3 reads TGTGCCAGTAGTAGATCTGGACAGTTTGCCTCTGGAAACACCATATATTTT. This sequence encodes CASSRSGQFASGNTIYF.

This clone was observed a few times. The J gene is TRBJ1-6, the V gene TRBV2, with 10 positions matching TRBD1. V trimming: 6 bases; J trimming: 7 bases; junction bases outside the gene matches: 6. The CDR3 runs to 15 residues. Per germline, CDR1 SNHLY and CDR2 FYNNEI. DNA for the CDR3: TGTGCCAGCAGCGGATGGACAGGGGGAAATTCACCCCTCCACTTT. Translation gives CASSGWTGGNSPLHF.

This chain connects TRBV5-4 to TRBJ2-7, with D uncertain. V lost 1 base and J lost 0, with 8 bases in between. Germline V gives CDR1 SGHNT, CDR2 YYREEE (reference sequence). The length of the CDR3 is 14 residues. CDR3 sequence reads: CASSLSRDSYEQYF. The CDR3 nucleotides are TGTGCCAGCAGCTTGAGCCGAGACTCCTACGAGCAGTACTTC. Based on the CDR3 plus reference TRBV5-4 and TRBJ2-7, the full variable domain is ETGVTQSPTHLIKTRGQQVTLRCSSQSGHNTVSWYQQALGQGPQFIFQYYREEENGRGNFPPRFSGLQFPNYSSELNVNALELDDSALYLCASSLSRDSYEQYFGPGTRLTVT.